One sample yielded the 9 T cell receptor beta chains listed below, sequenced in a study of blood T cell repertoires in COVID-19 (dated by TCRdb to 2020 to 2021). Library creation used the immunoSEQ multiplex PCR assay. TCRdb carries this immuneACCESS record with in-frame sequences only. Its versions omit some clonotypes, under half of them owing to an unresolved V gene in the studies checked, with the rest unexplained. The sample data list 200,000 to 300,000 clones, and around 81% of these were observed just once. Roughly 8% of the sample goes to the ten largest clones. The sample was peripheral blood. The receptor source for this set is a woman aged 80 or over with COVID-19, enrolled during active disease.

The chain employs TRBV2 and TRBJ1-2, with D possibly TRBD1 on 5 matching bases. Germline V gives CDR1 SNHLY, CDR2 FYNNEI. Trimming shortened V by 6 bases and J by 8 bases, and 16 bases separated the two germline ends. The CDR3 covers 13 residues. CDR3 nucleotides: TGTGCCAGCAGGCGGGGGTCTCGGGAGGGCTACACCTTC. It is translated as CASRRGSREGYTF. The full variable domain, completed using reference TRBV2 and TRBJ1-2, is EPEVTQTPSHQVTQMGQEVILRCVPISNHLYFYWYRQILGQKVEFLVSFYNNEISEKSEIFDDQFSVERPDGSNFTLKIRSTKLEDSAMYFCASRRGSREGYTFGSGTRLTVV.

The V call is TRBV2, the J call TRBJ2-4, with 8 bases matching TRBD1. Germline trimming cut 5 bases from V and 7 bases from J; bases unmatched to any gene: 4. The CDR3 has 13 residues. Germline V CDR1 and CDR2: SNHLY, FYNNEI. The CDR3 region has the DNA TGTGCCAGCAGTTTGGACAGGGACAACATTCAGTACTTC. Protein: CASSLDRDNIQYF.

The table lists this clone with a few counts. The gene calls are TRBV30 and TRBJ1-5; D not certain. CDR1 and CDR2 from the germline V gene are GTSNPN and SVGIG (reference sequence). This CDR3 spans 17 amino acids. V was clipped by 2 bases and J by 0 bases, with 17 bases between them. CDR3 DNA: TGTGCCTGGAGTCCCGGAGGGCCGGCATATAGCAATCAGCCCCAGCATTTT. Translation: CAWSPGGPAYSNQPQHF.

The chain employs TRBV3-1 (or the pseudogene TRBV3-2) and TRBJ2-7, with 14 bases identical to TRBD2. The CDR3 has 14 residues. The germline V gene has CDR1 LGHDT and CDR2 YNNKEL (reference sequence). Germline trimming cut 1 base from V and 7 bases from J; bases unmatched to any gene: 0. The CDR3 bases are TGTGCCAGCAGCCAAGGGACTAGCGGGGGGGAGCAGTACTTC. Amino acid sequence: CASSQGTSGGEQYF.

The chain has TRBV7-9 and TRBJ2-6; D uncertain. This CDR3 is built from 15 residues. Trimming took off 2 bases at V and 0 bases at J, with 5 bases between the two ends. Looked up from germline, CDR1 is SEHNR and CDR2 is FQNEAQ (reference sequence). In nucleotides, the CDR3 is TGTGCCAGCAGCTTATCAGGCTCTGGGGCCAACGTCCTGACTTTC. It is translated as CASSLSGSGANVLTF.

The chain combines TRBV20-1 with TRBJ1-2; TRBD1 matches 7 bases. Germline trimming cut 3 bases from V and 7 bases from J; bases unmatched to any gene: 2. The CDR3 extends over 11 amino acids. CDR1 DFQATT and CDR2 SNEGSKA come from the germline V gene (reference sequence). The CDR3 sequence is CSARGQPGYTF. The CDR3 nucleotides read TGCAGTGCTAGGGGACAGCCTGGCTACACCTTC.

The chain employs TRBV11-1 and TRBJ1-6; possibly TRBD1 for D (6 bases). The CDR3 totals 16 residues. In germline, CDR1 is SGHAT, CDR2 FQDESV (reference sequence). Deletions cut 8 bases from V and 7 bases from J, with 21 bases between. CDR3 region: CASGTGKRLGNSPLHF. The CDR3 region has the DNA TGTGCCAGCGGAACAGGGAAAAGGTTGGGGAATTCACCCCTCCACTTT.

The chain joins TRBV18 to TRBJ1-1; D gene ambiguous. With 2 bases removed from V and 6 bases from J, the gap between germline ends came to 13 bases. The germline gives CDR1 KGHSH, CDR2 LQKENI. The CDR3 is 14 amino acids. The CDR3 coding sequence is TGTGCCAGCTCACCAAGGAGTCAATCGGCTGAAGCTTTCTTT. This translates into CASSPRSQSAEAFF. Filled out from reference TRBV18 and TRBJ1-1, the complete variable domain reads NAGVMQNPRHLVRRRGQEARLRCSPMKGHSHVYWYRQLPEEGLKFMVYLQKENIIDESGMPKERFSAEFPKEGPSILRIQQVVRGDSAAYFCASSPRSQSAEAFFGQGTRLTVV.

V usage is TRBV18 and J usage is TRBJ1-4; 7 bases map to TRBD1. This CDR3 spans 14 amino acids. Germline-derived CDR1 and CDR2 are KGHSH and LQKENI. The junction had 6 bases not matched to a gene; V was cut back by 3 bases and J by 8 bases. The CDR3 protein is CASSPRQGAEKLFF. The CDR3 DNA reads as TGTGCCAGCTCACCCCGACAGGGTGCAGAAAAACTGTTTTTT. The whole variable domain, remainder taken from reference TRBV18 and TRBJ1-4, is NAGVMQNPRHLVRRRGQEARLRCSPMKGHSHVYWYRQLPEEGLKFMVYLQKENIIDESGMPKERFSAEFPKEGPSILRIQQVVRGDSAAYFCASSPRQGAEKLFFGSGTQLSVL.